Listed here is a single T cell receptor (beta chain). The data were obtained in a study of technical replicates of blood from four donors. Data came from immunoSEQ multiplex PCR; TCRdb stores just in-frame clones and leaves some out. The data show around 100,000 clones, about 95% seen once. Trimming took 4 bases from V and 6 from J; bases not matched to a gene: 18. CDR1 and CDR2 (germline): SGDLS, YYNGEE. This CDR3 is 19 amino acids long. The sequence derives from a human donor in good health. Sequencing used T cells isolated from PBMCs. V is TRBV9 and J is TRBJ2-2, with 10 bases fitting TRBD1. CDR3 DNA sequence: TGTGCCAGCAGCACCCGCATAGGCGGACAGGGGGGTTCGGCCGGGGAGCTGTTTTTT. It codes for CASSTRIGGQGGSAGELFF.